This TCR beta chain stems from a study of cytomegalovirus exposure and HLA in healthy donors. Study information: Early release data held 85 million or so unique TCRs from HLA-typed donors. Across 350 to 400 genotyped donors, about 86% landed in the Caucasian-associated ancestry cluster. Whole-study findings and limits: According to the study, roughly 160 TCR beta chains were cytomegalovirus-associated.

This clone was detected only a few times. Its antigen is not identified. V was shortened by 7 bases and J by 4 bases, with 17 bases between the two germline ends. The CDR3 runs to 14 residues. Germline V CDR1 and CDR2: MDHEN, SYDVKM. Primers for the PCR totalled 60 Vbeta and 13 Jbeta. Measured with immunoSEQ multiplex PCR; TCRdb has only the in-frame clones, and not every one. The table lists about 140,000 clones, about three fifths of them singletons. The sequencing sample was made of PBMCs. The chain combines TRBV28 with TRBJ2-7; tentatively, D is TRBD1 (6 bases). The clonotype originates from a male donor in good health and CMV-seronegative. This chain's CDR3 is CASTLVGGRYEQYF. CDR3 coding DNA: TGTGCCAGCACCTTGGTTGGGGGCCGGTACGAGCAGTACTTC.